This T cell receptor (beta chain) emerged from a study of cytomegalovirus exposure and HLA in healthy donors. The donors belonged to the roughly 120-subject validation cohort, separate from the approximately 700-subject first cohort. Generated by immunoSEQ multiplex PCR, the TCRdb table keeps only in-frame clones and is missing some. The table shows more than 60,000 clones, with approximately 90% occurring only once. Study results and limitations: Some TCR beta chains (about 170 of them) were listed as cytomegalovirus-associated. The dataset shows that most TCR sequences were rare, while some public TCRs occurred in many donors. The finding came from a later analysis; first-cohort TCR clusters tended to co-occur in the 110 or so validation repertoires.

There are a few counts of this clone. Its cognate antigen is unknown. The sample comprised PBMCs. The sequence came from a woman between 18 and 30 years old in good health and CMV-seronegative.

This CDR3 reads CASSLAGEGEQYF. As DNA, the CDR3 is TGTGCCAGCAGCTTGGCAGGGGAGGGCGAGCAGTACTTC. This chain connects TRBV5-5 to TRBJ2-7; D possibly corresponds to TRBD2 (7 bases). V lost 0 bases, J lost 6 bases, and 10 bases lay in between. Germline lookup yields CDR1 SGHKS and CDR2 YYEKEE (reference sequence). This CDR3 region has 13 residues.